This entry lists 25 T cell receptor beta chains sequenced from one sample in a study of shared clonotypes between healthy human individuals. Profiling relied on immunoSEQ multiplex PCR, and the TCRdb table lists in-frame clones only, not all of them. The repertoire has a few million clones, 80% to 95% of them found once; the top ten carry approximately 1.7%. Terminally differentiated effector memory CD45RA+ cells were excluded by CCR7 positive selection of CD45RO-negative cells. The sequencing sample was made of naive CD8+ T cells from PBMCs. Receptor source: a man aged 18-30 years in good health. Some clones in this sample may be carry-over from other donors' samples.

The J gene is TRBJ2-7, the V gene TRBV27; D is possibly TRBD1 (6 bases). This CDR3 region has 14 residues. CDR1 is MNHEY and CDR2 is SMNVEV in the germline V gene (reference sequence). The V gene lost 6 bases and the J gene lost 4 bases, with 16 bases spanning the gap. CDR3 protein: CASRPQGLGYEQYF. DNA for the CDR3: TGTGCCAGCAGACCACAGGGTTTAGGTTACGAGCAGTACTTC.

This CDR3 reads CASSSLSREAFF. CDR3 sequence (DNA): TGTGCCAGCAGCTCGCTCAGCCGTGAAGCTTTCTTT. The chain links TRBV28 to TRBJ1-1; D gene uncertain. Germline V gene sequence: CDR1 MDHEN, CDR2 SYDVKM. This CDR3 contains 12 residues. The germline V and J ends were trimmed by 6 bases and 7 bases, with 12 bases remaining between them.

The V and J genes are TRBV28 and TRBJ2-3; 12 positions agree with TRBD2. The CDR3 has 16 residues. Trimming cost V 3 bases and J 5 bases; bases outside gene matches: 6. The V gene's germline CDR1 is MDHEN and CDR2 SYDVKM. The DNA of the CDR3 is TGTGCCAGCAGTTTTTCTAGCGGGAGGGCCGGAGATACGCAGTATTTT. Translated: CASSFSSGRAGDTQYF.

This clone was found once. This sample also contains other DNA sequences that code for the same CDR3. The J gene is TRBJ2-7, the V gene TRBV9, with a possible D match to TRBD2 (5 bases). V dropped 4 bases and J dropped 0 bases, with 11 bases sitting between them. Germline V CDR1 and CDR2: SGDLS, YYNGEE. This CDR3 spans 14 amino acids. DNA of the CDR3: TGTGCCAGCAGCCCAGGACTTAGCTCCTACGAGCAGTACTTC. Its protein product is CASSPGLSSYEQYF.

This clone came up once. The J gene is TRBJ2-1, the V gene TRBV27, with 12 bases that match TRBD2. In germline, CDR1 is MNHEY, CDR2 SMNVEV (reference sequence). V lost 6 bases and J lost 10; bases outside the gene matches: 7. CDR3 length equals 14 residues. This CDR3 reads CASSLAGGRGEQFF. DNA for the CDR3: TGTGCCAGCAGCCTAGCGGGAGGGCGAGGAGAGCAGTTCTTC.

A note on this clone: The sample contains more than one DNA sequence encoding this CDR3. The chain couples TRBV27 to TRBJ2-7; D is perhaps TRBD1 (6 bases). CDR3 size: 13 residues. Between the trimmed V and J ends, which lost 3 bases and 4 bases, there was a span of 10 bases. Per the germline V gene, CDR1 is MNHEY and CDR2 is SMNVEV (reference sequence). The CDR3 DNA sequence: TGTGCCAGCAGTTTTAGGGGGACATACGAGCAGTACTTC. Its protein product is CASSFRGTYEQYF.

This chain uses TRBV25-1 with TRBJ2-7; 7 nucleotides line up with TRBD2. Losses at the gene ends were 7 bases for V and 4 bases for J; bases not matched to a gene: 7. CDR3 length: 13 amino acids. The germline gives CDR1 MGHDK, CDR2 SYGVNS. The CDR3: CASTSGGVYEQYF. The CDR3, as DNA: TGTGCCAGCACATCGGGGGGAGTGTACGAGCAGTACTTC.

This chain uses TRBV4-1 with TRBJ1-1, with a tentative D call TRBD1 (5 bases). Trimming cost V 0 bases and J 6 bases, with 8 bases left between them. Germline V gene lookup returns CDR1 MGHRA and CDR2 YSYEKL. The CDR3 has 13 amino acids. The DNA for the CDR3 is TGCGCCAGCAGCCAAGATCCGGGGGCTGAAGCTTTCTTT. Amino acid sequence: CASSQDPGAEAFF.

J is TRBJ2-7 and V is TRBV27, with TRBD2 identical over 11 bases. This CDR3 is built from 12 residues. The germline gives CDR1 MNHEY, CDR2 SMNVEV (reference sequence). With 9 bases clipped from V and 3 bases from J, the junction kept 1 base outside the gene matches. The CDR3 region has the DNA TGTGCCAGTGGACTAGCGGGCTACGAGCAGTACTTC. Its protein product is CASGLAGYEQYF.

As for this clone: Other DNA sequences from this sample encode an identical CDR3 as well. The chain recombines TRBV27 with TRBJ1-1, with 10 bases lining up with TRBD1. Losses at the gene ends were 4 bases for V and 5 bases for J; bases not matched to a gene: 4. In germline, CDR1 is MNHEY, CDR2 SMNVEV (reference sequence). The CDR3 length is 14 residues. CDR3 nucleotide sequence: TGTGCCAGCAGTTGGACAGGGGGGGGTACTGAAGCTTTCTTT. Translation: CASSWTGGGTEAFF.

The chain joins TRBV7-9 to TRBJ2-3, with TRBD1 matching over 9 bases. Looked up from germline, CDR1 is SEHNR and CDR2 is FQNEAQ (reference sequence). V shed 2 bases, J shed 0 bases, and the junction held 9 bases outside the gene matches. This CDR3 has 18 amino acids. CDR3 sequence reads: CASSLPVGQGPSTDTQYF. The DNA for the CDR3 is TGTGCCAGCAGCTTACCTGTGGGACAGGGACCTAGCACAGATACGCAGTATTTT.

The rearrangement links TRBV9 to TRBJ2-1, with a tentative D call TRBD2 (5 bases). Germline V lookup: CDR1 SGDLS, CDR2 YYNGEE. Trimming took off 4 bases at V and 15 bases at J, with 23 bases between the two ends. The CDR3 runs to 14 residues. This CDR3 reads CASSPGGSPSRVFF. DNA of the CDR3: TGTGCCAGCAGCCCCGGCGGCTCTCCTTCGAGGGTGTTCTTC. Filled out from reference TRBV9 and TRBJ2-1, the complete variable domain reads DSGVTQTPKHLITATGQRVTLRCSPRSGDLSVYWYQQSLDQGLQFLIQYYNGEERAKGNILERFSAQQFPDLHSELNLSSLELGDSALYFCASSPGGSPSRVFFGPGTRLTVL.

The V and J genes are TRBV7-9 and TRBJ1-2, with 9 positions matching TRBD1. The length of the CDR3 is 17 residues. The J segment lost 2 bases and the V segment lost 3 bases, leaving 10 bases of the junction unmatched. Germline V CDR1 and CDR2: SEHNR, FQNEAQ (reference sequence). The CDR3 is CASSFAGQGFRNYGYTF. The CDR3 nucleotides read TGTGCCAGCAGCTTTGCAGGACAGGGGTTCAGGAACTATGGCTACACCTTC.

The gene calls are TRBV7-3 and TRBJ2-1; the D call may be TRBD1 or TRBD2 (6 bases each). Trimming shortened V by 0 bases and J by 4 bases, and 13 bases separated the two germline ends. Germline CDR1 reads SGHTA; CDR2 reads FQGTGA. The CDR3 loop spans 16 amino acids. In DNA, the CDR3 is TGTGCCAGCAGCTTAACGGGGGGCGTAGGTTACAATGAGCAGTTCTTC. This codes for CASSLTGGVGYNEQFF.

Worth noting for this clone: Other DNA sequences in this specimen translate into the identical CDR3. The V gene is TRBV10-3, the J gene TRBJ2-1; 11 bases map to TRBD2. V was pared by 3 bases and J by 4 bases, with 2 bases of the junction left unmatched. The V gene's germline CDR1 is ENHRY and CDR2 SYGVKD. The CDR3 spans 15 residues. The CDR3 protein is CAISDTSGSYNEQFF. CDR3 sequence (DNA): TGTGCCATCAGTGACACTAGCGGGAGTTACAATGAGCAGTTCTTC.

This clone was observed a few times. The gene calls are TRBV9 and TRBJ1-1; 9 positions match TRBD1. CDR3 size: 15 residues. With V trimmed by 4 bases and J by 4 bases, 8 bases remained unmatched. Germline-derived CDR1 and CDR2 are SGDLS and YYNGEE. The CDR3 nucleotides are TGTGCCAGCAGCCCATGGGACAGGGAGGGCACTGAAGCTTTCTTT. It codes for CASSPWDREGTEAFF.

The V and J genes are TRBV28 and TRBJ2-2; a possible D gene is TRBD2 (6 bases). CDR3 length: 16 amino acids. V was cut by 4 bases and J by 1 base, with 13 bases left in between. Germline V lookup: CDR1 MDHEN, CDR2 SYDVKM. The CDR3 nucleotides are TGTGCCAGCAGTTCGGGGCTAGCGAAGAACACCGGGGAGCTGTTTTTT. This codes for CASSSGLAKNTGELFF.

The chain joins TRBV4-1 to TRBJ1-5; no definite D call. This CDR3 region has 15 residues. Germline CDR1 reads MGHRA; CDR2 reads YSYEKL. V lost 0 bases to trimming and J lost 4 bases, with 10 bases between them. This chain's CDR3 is CASSQEPNGNQPQHF. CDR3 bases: TGCGCCAGCAGCCAAGAGCCTAATGGGAATCAGCCCCAGCATTTT.

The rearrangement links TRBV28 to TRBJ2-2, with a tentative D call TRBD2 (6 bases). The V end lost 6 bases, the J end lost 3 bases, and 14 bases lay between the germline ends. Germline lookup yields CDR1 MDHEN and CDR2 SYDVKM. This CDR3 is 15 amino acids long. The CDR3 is CASRIRDFDTGELFF. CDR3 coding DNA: TGTGCCAGCAGAATTCGGGACTTCGACACCGGGGAGCTGTTTTTT.

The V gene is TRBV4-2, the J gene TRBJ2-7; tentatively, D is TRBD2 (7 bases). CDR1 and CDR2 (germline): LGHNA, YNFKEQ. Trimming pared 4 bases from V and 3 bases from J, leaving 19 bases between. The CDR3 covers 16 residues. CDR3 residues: CASSLRGASGLYEQYF. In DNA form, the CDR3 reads TGTGCCAGCAGCCTACGGGGGGCTAGCGGACTCTACGAGCAGTACTTC.

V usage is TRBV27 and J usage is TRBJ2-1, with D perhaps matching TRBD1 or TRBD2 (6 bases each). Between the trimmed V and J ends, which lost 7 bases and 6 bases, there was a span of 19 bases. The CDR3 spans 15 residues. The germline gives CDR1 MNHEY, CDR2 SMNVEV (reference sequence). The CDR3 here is CASTSNWGATNEQFF. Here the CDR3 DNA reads TGTGCCAGCACCAGTAACTGGGGGGCGACCAATGAGCAGTTCTTC.

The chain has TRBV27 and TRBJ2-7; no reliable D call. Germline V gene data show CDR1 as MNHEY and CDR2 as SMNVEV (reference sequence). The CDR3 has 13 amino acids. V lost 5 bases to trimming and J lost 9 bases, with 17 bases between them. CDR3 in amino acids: CASSASTISVQYF. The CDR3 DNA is TGTGCCAGCAGTGCCTCGACCATCAGCGTGCAGTACTTC.

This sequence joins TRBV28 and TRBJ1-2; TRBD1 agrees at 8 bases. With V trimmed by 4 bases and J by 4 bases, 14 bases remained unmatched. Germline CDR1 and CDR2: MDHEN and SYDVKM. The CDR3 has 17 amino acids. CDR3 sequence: CASSSLIWTGSGYGYTF. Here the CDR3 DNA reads TGTGCCAGCAGTTCACTGATATGGACAGGGAGTGGCTATGGCTACACCTTC.

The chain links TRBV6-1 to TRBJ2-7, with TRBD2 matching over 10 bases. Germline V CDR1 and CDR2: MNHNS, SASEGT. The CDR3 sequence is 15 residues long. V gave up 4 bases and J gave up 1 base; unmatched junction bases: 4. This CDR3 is CASSGIAGGSYEQYF. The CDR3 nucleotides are TGTGCCAGCAGTGGGATAGCGGGGGGTTCCTACGAGCAGTACTTC.

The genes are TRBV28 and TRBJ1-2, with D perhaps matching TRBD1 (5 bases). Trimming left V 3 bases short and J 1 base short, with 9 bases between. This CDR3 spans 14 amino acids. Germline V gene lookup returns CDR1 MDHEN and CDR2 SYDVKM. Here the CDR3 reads CASSFRGGNYGYTF. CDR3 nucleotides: TGTGCCAGCAGTTTTAGGGGAGGTAACTATGGCTACACCTTC.